This TCR beta chain was sequenced for a study of OX40 agonist ivuxolimab in advanced cancers. At the level of the study: Patients treated during dose escalation were battling hepatocellular carcinoma, melanoma, renal cell or head and neck cancer.

Note on this clone: As yet, its antigen is unknown.

There are 14 residues in the CDR3. Germline V lookup: CDR1 SGHNT, CDR2 YYREEE (reference sequence). Sequenced by immunoSEQ multiplex PCR; TCRdb stores in-frame clones only, minus some. The repertoire consists of 43,000 or so clones, with approximately 86% occurring once and the leading ten covering about 35%. Study-level results: Expanded clones belonging to CD8+ T cells outnumbered, on average, those of CD4+.

The sequences come from CD4+ or CD8+ T cells sorted from blood, collected in a trial of the OX40 agonist ivuxolimab. The sequence was collected from an adult with an advanced solid tumor such as melanoma, head and neck, liver or kidney cancer. The J gene is TRBJ2-5, the V gene TRBV5-4; D call uncertain. The J call may be mistaken, given a closer DNA end match to TRBJ2-7. The CDR3 region is CASSLAGNSYEQYF. The CDR3 nucleotides read TGTGCCAGCAGCTTGGCCGGCAACTCCTACGAGCAGTACTTC.